The T cell receptor beta chain under discussion was sequenced for a study of blood T cell repertoires in COVID-19. Study summary: COVID-19 samples, acute and convalescent, were from the United States, Italy and Spain. T cells, B-cell-depleted T cells, or PBMCs supplied cDNA or gDNA.

Germline CDR1 reads SNHLY; CDR2 reads FYNNEI. Trimming removed 3 bases from V and 3 bases from J; junction bases left unmatched: 5. CDR3 size: 15 residues. The assay was immunoSEQ multiplex PCR, and TCRdb's table has in-frame clones only and misses some. The sample includes about 75,000 clones, 74% of them seen just once. The chain has TRBV2 and TRBJ1-3; TRBD1 agrees at 7 bases. The receptor's source is a human donor with acute or convalescent COVID-19. The donor label of this sample is uncertain. The sample consisted of peripheral blood. The CDR3 region is CASSEEQGYGNTIYF. The DNA of the CDR3 is TGTGCCAGCAGTGAGGAACAGGGGTATGGAAACACCATATATTTT.